These T cell receptor beta chains were read from a single sample in a study of T-cell reconstitution after alpha-beta-depleted transplantation in children. One entry per CDR3 protein, called by TCRdb with MiXCR from the PCR reads. The profile shows over 200,000 distinct CDR3 sequences, approximately 10% of them singletons. Sequencing used PBMCs, obtained before TCRalphabeta/CD19-depleted stem cell transplant. The receptor source for this set is a child younger than two with acute myeloid leukemia, due to receive a stem cell transplant. Each CDR3 is given without its conserved first and last residue.

j_call v_call cdr3_aa
TRBJ1-1 TRBV28 ASSSPGTGYTEAF
TRBJ2-4 TRBV12-3/TRBV12-4 ASSRNRGGNIQY
TRBJ1-6 TRBV3-1 ASSQEGSPLH
TRBJ2-7 TRBV20-1 SARPRVTSGSFYEQY
TRBJ1-1 TRBV6-5 ASSSATEAF
TRBJ2-1 TRBV29-1 SVEEWRAGGNNEQF
TRBJ2-6 TRBV28 ASSLFGQSGANVLT
TRBJ2-3 TRBV20-1 SARLSGTDTQY
TRBJ2-2 TRBV2 ASSEARYSAVTGELF
TRBJ2-2 TRBV9 ASSVTSGRGTGELF
TRBJ1-1 TRBV19 ASSMEVGNTEAF
TRBJ1-4 TRBV12-3/TRBV12-4 ASSRETTNEKLF
TRBJ1-1 TRBV5-1 ASSSGGRGRVSEAF
TRBJ2-5 TRBV29-1 SVKDSGGETQY
TRBJ2-3 TRBV5-1 ASSTLAGDTDTQY
TRBJ2-1 TRBV2 ASSGRGNSYNEQF
TRBJ1-1 TRBV15 ATSRDRITGVEAF
TRBJ2-1 TRBV14 ASSQEDEGTRQLYEQF
TRBJ2-4 TRBV20-1 SASGGPKNIQY
TRBJ2-1 TRBV5-1 ASSFPVGGSSYNEQF
TRBJ2-5 TRBV7-8 ASTLDRGVETQY
TRBJ2-1 TRBV19 ASRLAGDRYLNEQF